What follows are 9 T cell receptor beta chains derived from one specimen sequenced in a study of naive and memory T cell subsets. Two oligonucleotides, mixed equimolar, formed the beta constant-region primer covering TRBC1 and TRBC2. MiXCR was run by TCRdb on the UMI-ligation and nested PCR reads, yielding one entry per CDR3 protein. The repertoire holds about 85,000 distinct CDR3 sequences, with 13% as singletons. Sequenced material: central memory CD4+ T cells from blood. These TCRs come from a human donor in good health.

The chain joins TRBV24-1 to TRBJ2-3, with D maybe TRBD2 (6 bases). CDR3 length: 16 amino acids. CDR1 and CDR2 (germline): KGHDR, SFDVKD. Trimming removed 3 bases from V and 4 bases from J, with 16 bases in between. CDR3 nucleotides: TGTGCCACCAGTGATGCGGAGGGGTTTGACGCAGATACGCAGTATTTT. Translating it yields CATSDAEGFDADTQYF.

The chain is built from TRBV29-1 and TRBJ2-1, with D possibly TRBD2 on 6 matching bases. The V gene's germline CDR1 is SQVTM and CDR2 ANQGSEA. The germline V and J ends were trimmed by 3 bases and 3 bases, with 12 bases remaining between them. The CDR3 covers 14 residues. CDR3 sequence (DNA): TGCAGCGTTGATTCGGCTAGCGACTACAATGAGCAGTTCTTC. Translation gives CSVDSASDYNEQFF.

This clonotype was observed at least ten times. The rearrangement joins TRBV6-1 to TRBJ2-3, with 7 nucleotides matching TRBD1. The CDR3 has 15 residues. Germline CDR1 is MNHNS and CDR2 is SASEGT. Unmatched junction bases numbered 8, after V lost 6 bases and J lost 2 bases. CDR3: CASSPGTANTDTQYF. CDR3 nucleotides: TGTGCCAGCAGCCCCGGGACAGCTAACACAGATACGCAGTATTTT.

The chain's CDR3 is CASSLRTADEQYF. Here the CDR3 DNA reads TGTGCCAGCAGTTTAAGGACGGCAGACGAGCAGTACTTC. The V gene is TRBV12-3 or TRBV12-4, the J gene TRBJ2-7; D gene unclear. The CDR3 totals 13 residues. Deletions cut 2 bases from V and 5 bases from J, with 10 bases between.

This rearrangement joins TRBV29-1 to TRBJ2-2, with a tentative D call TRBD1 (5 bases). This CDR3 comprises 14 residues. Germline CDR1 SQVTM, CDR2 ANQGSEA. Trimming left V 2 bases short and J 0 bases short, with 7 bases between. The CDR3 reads CSVERGSNTGELFF. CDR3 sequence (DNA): TGCAGCGTTGAAAGGGGATCGAACACCGGGGAGCTGTTTTTT.

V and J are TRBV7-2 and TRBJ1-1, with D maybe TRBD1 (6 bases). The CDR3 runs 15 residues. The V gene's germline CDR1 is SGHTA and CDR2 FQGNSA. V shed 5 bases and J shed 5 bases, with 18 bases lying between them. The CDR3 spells CASSPQGNRWTEAFF. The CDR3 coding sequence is TGTGCCAGCAGCCCCCAGGGGAATCGGTGGACTGAAGCTTTCTTT. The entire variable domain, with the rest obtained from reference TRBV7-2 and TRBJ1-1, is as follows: GAGVSQSPSNKVTEKGKDVELRCDPISGHTALYWYRQSLGQGLEFLIYFQGNSAPDKSGLPSDRFSAERTGGSVSTLTIQRTQQEDSAVYLCASSPQGNRWTEAFFGQGTRLTVV.

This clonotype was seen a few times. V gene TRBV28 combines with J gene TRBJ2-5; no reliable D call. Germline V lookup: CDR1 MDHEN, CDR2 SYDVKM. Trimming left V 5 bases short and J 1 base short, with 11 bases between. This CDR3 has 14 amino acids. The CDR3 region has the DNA TGTGCCAGCAGTCGACCGGACCGCCAAGAGACCCAGTACTTC. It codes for CASSRPDRQETQYF.

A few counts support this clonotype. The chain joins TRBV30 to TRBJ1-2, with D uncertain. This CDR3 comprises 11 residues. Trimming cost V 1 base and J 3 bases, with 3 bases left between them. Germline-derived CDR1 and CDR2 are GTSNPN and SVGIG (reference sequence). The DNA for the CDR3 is TGTGCCTGGAGTGCGCACTATGGCTACACCTTC. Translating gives CAWSAHYGYTF.

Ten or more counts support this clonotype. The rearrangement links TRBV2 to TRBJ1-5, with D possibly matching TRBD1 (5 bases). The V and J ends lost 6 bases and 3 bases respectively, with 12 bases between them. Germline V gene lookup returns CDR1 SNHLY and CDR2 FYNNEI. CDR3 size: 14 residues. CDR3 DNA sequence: TGTGCCAGCAGCGAGGGACTGATCAATCAGCCCCAGCATTTT. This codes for CASSEGLINQPQHF.